A single sample is the source of the 19 T cell receptor beta chains below, sequenced in a study of spatial heterogeneity in lung cancer. TCRdb re-analysed the 5' RACE reads in MiXCR, keeping a single row per CDR3 protein. Seen here are about 26,000 distinct CDR3 sequences, 9.5% to 15% observed once, and the top ten hold around 23%. The time point: sample taken at primary tumor resection. From tumor, nontumor lung or frozen PBMC, whole RNA was taken unsorted for sequencing. Sequences were derived from PBMCs, sampled at surgery. The receptor source for this set is a female donor with early-stage non-small cell lung cancer.

This clonotype was picked up a small number of times. The V gene is TRBV25-1, the J gene TRBJ2-3; D unclear. Germline V gives CDR1 MGHDK, CDR2 SYGVNS. The CDR3 is made up of 13 amino acids. The V gene lost 6 bases and the J gene lost 4 bases, with 11 bases spanning the gap. The CDR3 coding sequence is TGTGCCAGCAGGGATTCTATGTCAGATACGCAGTATTTT. Amino acids: CASRDSMSDTQYF.

The CDR3 region has the DNA TGTGCCAGCAGTTCACAGTCGAACTATGGCTACACCTTC. The encoded protein is CASSSQSNYGYTF. This chain joins TRBV12-3 or TRBV12-4 and TRBJ1-2; no firm D call. CDR3 size: 13 residues. Trimming removed 4 bases at V and 2 bases at J, with 8 bases between.

This clonotype has a count of ten or more. Germline is not matched at one junction end, which may reflect a read error. The chain is built from TRBV5-4 and TRBJ2-7, with D possibly matching TRBD2 (5 bases). The CDR3 is 14 amino acids. From germline, CDR1 is SGHNT and CDR2 YYREEE (reference sequence). The CDR3 DNA reads as TGTGCCAGCAGATTGGACCGGGACTCCTACGAGCAGTACTTC. This codes for CASRLDRDSYEQYF.

This clonotype came up many times. The chain recombines TRBV7-8 with TRBJ2-1; 7 bases match TRBD1. V was pared by 2 bases and J by 4 bases, with 2 bases of the junction left unmatched. CDR3 size: 14 residues. Germline loops: CDR1 SGHVS, CDR2 FQNEAQ. The CDR3 bases are TGTGCCAGCAGCTTAACAGGGGCTTACAATGAGCAGTTCTTC. It specifies CASSLTGAYNEQFF.

The chain couples TRBV28 to TRBJ2-7; TRBD1 agrees at 9 bases. Trimming at V came to 7 bases and at J to 1 base, leaving 2 bases not matched to a gene. The CDR3 has 13 residues. Germline V gene data show CDR1 as MDHEN and CDR2 as SYDVKM. The CDR3 reads CASKGQGSYEQYF. The DNA of the CDR3 is TGTGCCAGCAAAGGACAGGGGTCCTACGAGCAGTACTTC.

The chain recombines TRBV10-3 with TRBJ2-5, with D unresolved. The length of the CDR3 is 13 residues. Germline V gene lookup returns CDR1 ENHRY and CDR2 SYGVKD. Trimming took off 4 bases at V and 5 bases at J, with 11 bases between the two ends. In DNA form, the CDR3 reads TGTGCCATCAGTGTGGCAGGAATGGAGACCCAGTACTTC. It yields the protein CAISVAGMETQYF.

This clonotype has a count of ten or more. This rearrangement joins TRBV5-5 to TRBJ2-5, with 8 bases lining up with TRBD2. J lost 5 bases, V lost 0 bases, and 9 bases had no gene match. The CDR3 is 16 residues long. Per the germline V gene, CDR1 is SGHKS and CDR2 is YYEKEE (reference sequence). CDR3 residues: CASSLGVAGGRETQYF. CDR3 DNA: TGTGCCAGCAGCTTGGGTGTGGCGGGGGGCCGGGAGACCCAGTACTTC.

In its sample, this clonotype was seen many times. The chain carries TRBV5-6 and TRBJ2-1; D call uncertain. The CDR3 runs to 14 residues. Germline V gives CDR1 SGHDT, CDR2 YYEEEE. V was shortened by 4 bases and J by 5 bases, with 13 bases between the two germline ends. The CDR3, as DNA: TGTGCCAGCAGCATCCGGCCCGCGAACAATGAGCAGTTCTTC. This sequence encodes CASSIRPANNEQFF.

This clonotype was seen a handful of times. The rearrangement links TRBV5-1 to TRBJ1-1; D remains ambiguous. The CDR3 extends over 14 amino acids. V was clipped by 5 bases and J by 2 bases, with 13 bases between them. Germline-derived CDR1 and CDR2 are SGHRS and YFSETQ. DNA for the CDR3: TGCGCCAGCAGATGGGGTGGCGTTAACACTGAAGCTTTCTTT. As protein: CASRWGGVNTEAFF. The full variable domain, its missing parts supplied by reference TRBV5-1 and TRBJ1-1, is KAGVTQTPRYLIKTRGQQVTLSCSPISGHRSVSWYQQTPGQGLQFLFEYFSETQRNKGNFPGRFSGRQFSNSRSEMNVSTLELGDSALYLCASRWGGVNTEAFFGQGTRLTVV.

J is TRBJ1-1 and V is TRBV2; D unclear. The germline gives CDR1 SNHLY, CDR2 FYNNEI. There are 13 residues in the CDR3. V gave up 8 bases and J gave up 1 base, with 11 bases separating them. The CDR3 loop reads CASGVGRNTEAFF. CDR3 DNA: TGTGCCAGCGGGGTTGGCAGGAACACTGAAGCTTTCTTT.

This clonotype has a count of ten or more. The chain links TRBV19 to TRBJ1-1; 12 bases fit TRBD1. CDR1 is LNHDA, CDR2 SQIVND, per germline (reference sequence). V lost 3 bases to trimming and J lost 4 bases; unmatched junction nucleotides: 3. The CDR3 totals 15 residues. The CDR3 loop reads CASSIGTGGGTEAFF. CDR3 nucleotides: TGTGCCAGTAGTATTGGGACAGGGGGCGGCACTGAAGCTTTCTTT.

This clonotype was seen many times. This chain uses TRBV7-9 with TRBJ2-2; a weak D match, TRBD1 (6 bases). Trimming took 4 bases from V and 5 from J, leaving 17 bases between them. Germline values: CDR1 SEHNR, CDR2 FQNEAQ (reference sequence). The CDR3 is made up of 16 amino acids. CDR3 residues: CASSSSDRFFTGELFF. CDR3 sequence (DNA): TGTGCCAGCAGCTCATCCGACAGGTTTTTTACCGGGGAGCTGTTTTTT.

This clonotype was observed at least ten times. The V and J genes are TRBV7-2 and TRBJ2-2; D not resolved. The CDR3 loop spans 14 amino acids. CDR1 is SGHTA, CDR2 FQGNSA, per germline. V was cut by 2 bases and J by 6 bases, with 10 bases left in between. CDR3 residues: CASSLLTLAGELFF. Here the CDR3 DNA reads TGTGCCAGCAGCTTACTAACGCTAGCCGGGGAGCTGTTTTTT.

The V call is TRBV11-2, the J call TRBJ2-5; 11 nucleotides line up with TRBD2. Germline CDR1 reads SGHAT; CDR2 reads FQNNGV. Germline trimming cut 5 bases from V and 4 bases from J; bases unmatched to any gene: 9. This CDR3 is built from 16 residues. The CDR3 reads CASSELAGVVIETQYF. The CDR3 region has the DNA TGTGCCAGCAGCGAACTAGCGGGAGTAGTAATAGAGACCCAGTACTTC.

This clonotype was picked up a small number of times. V is TRBV4-2 and J is TRBJ2-1, with 13 nucleotides matching TRBD2. This CDR3 comprises 16 residues. J was trimmed by 5 bases and V by 1 base; bases with no gene match: 2. Per germline, CDR1 LGHNA and CDR2 YNFKEQ. CDR3: CASSQVLAGGHNEQFF. The CDR3 DNA is TGTGCCAGCAGCCAAGTACTAGCGGGGGGGCACAATGAGCAGTTCTTC.

This clonotype showed up many times. The rearrangement uses TRBV20-1 and TRBJ2-3; no clear D gene. V was shortened by 5 bases and J by 6 bases, with 15 bases between the two germline ends. Germline lookup yields CDR1 DFQATT and CDR2 SNEGSKA (reference sequence). The CDR3 extends over 13 amino acids. CDR3 in amino acids: CSAGKTVGDTQYF. CDR3 bases: TGCAGTGCTGGTAAAACGGTGGGGGATACGCAGTATTTT.

This clonotype was seen only a few times. The CDR3 sequence is CASGWEGNQPQHF. DNA of the CDR3: TGTGCCAGCGGATGGGAGGGCAATCAGCCCCAGCATTTT. The genes are TRBV7-9 and TRBJ1-5; D ambiguous. Trimming cost V 8 bases and J 2 bases, with 10 bases left between them. The CDR3 is made up of 13 amino acids. From germline, CDR1 is SEHNR and CDR2 FQNEAQ (reference sequence).

This clonotype is termed medium-sized. The V and J genes are TRBV10-3 and TRBJ2-7; the D gene is possibly TRBD1 (5 bases). V lost 4 bases, J lost 4 bases, and 14 bases lay in between. CDR3 length: 14 amino acids. Germline V lookup: CDR1 ENHRY, CDR2 SYGVKD. This CDR3 reads CAISGQGPHYEQYF. CDR3 nucleotides: TGTGCCATCAGTGGTCAGGGTCCCCATTACGAGCAGTACTTC.

The rearrangement uses TRBV4-3 and TRBJ1-2; unclear D gene. Trimming took off 1 base at V and 3 bases at J, with 12 bases between the two ends. Germline V lookup: CDR1 LGHNA, CDR2 YSLEER. This CDR3 comprises 15 residues. The CDR3 loop reads CASSQGEDKYYGYTF. The CDR3 DNA sequence: TGCGCCAGCAGCCAAGGGGAAGACAAATACTATGGCTACACCTTC.